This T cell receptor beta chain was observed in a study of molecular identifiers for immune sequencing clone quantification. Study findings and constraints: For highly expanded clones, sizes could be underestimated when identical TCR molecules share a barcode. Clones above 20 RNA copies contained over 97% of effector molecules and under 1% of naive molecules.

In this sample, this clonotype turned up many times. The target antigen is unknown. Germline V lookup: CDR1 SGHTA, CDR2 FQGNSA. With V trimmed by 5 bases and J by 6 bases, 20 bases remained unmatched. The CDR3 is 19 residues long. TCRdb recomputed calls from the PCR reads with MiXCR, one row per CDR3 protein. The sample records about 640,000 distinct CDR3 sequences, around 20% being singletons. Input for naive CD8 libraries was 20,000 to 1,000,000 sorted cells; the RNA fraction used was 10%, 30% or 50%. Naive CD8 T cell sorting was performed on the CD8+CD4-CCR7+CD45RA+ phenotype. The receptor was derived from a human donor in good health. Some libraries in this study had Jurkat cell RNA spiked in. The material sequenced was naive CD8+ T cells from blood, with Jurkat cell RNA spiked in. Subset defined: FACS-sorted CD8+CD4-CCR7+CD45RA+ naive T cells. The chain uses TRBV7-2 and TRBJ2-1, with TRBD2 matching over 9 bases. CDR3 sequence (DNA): TGTGCCAGCAGCACAGGAACTAGCGGGTCCAGACACGGGGGCAATGAGCAGTTCTTC. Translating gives CASSTGTSGSRHGGNEQFF.